This T cell receptor beta chain was found in a study of Ad26.COV2.S vaccination and SARS-CoV-2 variants. About the research overall: Each vaccinee took Ad26.COV2.S intramuscularly, once or twice 56 days apart.

Study results and limitations: Total responses of T cells may have been underestimated by the analyses of TCR breadth and depth. Whether participants received vaccine or placebo, their non-spike TCR breadth was similar.

This sample's treatment: roughly 19 received Ad26.COV2.S at low or high dose, single or two shots; 5 received placebo; per-sample allocation not given. At day 63 after the first vaccine or placebo injection, samples were drawn. This Boston cohort included adults aged 18-55 years. Profiled with immunoSEQ multiplex PCR; TCRdb holds only in-frame clones, not every one. This sample has approximately 300,000 clones; about 85% occur once, and the top ten carry 2% to 2.5%. This CDR3 has 15 amino acids. Trimming shortened V by 3 bases and J by 6 bases, and 15 bases separated the two germline ends. Germline CDR1 and CDR2: MDHEN and SYDVKM. This clone was recorded once. The antigen is unknown.

Sequenced material: peripheral blood, taken in a trial of Ad26.COV2.S vaccine versus placebo. The chain has TRBV28 and TRBJ1-5, with TRBD1 as a possible D gene (6 bases). The sequence came from a person between 18 and 60 years old who received the Ad26.COV2.S COVID-19 vaccine or a placebo. This CDR3 reads CASSLAGEGGQPQHF. The DNA for the CDR3 is TGTGCCAGCAGTTTGGCAGGGGAAGGGGGTCAGCCCCAGCATTTT.